This T cell receptor (beta chain) was recorded in a study of blood T cell repertoires in COVID-19. Study-wide context: Sites in the United States, Italy and Spain provided acute and convalescent COVID-19 samples.

The germline gives CDR1 SGHNT, CDR2 YYREEE (reference sequence). This CDR3 spans 14 amino acids. The J segment lost 3 bases and the V segment lost 1 base, leaving 0 bases of the junction unmatched. Authors' methods: Estimates of nucleated cell counts were drawn from the amplification of reference gene primers. Method: immunoSEQ multiplex PCR; TCRdb's copy keeps in-frame clones and lacks some. That table supplies the V and J calls and clone size; D and trimming were determined from the DNA. This sample has about 370,000 clones; about 90% occur once, and the top ten carry 10%. The V and J genes are TRBV5-4 and TRBJ2-3, with 9 bases lining up with TRBD2. The receptor was isolated from a woman younger than 45 with COVID-19, enrolled during active disease. Sample: peripheral blood. CDR3 nucleotide sequence: TGTGCCAGCAGCTTGACTAGCGGGACAGATACGCAGTATTTT. Translating it yields CASSLTSGTDTQYF.